The 2 T cell receptor beta chains presented below share a single source sample, sequenced in a study of human T cells and chemical hapten exposure. MiXCR, run by TCRdb on the RACE reads, gives a single entry per CDR3 protein. The sample consists of roughly 75,000 distinct CDR3 sequences, around 9.3% of them appearing once. Time point indicated: healthy volunteer bleed at 6 weeks. The authors' total RNA extraction used unfractionated whole blood. Specimen: whole blood. The receptors shown here come from a female donor in good health. Some clones in this sample may be carry-over from other donors' samples.

The table lists this clonotype with a few counts. V and J are TRBV25-1 and TRBJ2-5; D is undetermined. The germline V and J ends were trimmed by 4 bases and 3 bases, with 9 bases remaining between them. The germline CDR1 and CDR2 sequences are MGHDK and SYGVNS. The CDR3 sequence is 13 residues long. DNA of the CDR3: TGTGCCAGCAGTGTTGGCAGAAAAGAGACCCAGTACTTC. The encoded protein is CASSVGRKETQYF.

This chain uses TRBV25-1 with TRBJ2-7, with 10 bases aligning to TRBD1. Trimming removed 3 bases from V and 5 bases from J; junction bases left unmatched: 10. There are 16 residues in the CDR3. CDR1 is MGHDK, CDR2 SYGVNS, per germline. CDR3 in DNA: TGTGCCAGCAGTGACGGGACCGGGACAGGGGCAAACGAGCAGTACTTC. Its translation is CASSDGTGTGANEQYF.